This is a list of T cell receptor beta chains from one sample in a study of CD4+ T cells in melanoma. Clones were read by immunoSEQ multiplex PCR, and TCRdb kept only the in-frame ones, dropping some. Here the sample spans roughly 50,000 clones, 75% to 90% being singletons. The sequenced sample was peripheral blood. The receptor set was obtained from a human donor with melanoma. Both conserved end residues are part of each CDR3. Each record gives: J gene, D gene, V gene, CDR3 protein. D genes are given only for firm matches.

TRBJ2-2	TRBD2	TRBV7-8	CASSLVPAGGPSTGELFF
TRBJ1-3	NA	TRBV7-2	CASSSLGDPGNTIYF
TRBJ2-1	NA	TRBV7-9	CASSPPRRFQPYNEQFF
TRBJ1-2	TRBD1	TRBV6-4	CASSDSSQGARGYTF
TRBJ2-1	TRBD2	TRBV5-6	CASSLGYASGAPANEQFF
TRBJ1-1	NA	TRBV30	CAWRGTPGAFF
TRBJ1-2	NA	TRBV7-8	CASGTGTNYGYTF
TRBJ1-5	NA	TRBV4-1	CASSQRYDSNQPQHF
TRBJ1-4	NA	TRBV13	CASSRENEKLFF
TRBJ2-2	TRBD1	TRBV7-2	CASSFRQGRRTGELFF
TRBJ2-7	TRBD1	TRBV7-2	CASSATGGRYEQYF
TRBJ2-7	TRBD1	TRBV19	CATVGGTGGHEQYF
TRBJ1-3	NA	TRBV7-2	CASSQGRGVGNTIYF
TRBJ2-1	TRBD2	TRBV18	CASSPLRLAGRNNEQFF
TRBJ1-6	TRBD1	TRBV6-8	CASSPDDRAALCNSPLHF
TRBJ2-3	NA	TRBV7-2	CASSLLGTTDTQYF
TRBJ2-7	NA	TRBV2	CASSPGSSTEQYF
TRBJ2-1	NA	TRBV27	CASSARQSSYNEQFF
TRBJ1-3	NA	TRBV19	CASSSGFSGNTIYF
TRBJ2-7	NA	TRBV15	CATSRESTETYEQYF